A single sample is the source of the 17 T cell receptor beta chains below, sequenced in a study of OX40 agonist ivuxolimab in advanced cancers. Libraries were prepared through the immunoSEQ multiplex PCR assay. TCRdb's version of the immuneACCESS table is confined to in-frame rearrangements and falls short of the full clone set. An unresolved V gene accounts for under half of the shortfall where checked; the remainder is of unknown origin. Present in this sample are tens of thousands of clones, roughly nine tenths of which were seen just once. The ten top clones hold 0.85% to 1.2% of the sample. The starting material was CD4+ or CD8+ T cells sorted from blood, obtained in a trial of the OX40 agonist ivuxolimab. These receptors were taken from an adult with an advanced solid tumor such as melanoma, head and neck, liver or kidney cancer.

In nucleotides, the CDR3 is TGCGCCAGCAGGGACAGGCTCGCTTTCTTT. This translates into CASRDRLAFF. The chain has TRBV10-1 and TRBJ1-1; 7 bases match TRBD1. Trimming removed 6 bases from V and 11 bases from J; junction bases left unmatched: 3. This CDR3 has 10 residues. Germline CDR1 reads WNHNN; CDR2 reads SYGVQD (reference sequence).

The chain recombines TRBV11-2 with TRBJ2-5; D might be TRBD2 (6 bases). This CDR3 is 17 amino acids long. Germline CDR1 SGHAT, CDR2 FQNNGV. Trimming removed 1 base at V and 0 bases at J, with 15 bases between. The CDR3 DNA reads as TGTGCCAGCAGCTTAGGTGTGGGACGGGGGAACCAAGAGACCCAGTACTTC. As protein: CASSLGVGRGNQETQYF.

The V and J genes are TRBV7-5 and TRBJ2-2; the listed D gene, TRBD2, was not tested against the DNA. TRBV7-5 is a documented pseudogene. This CDR3 is built from 20 residues. DNA of the CDR3: TGTGTCAGAAGCCAAAAAGCGGGACTAGCGGGGGGATCGAACACCGGGGAGCTGTTTTTT. Amino acid sequence: CVRSQKAGLAGGSNTGELFF.

DNA for the CDR3: TGTGCCAGCAGCCAATCAGTTCTGGCTGGGGGCACTGAAGCTTTCTTT. Translated, it gives CASSQSVLAGGTEAFF. The chain carries TRBV14 and TRBJ1-1, with D possibly matching TRBD1 (5 bases). Germline CDR1 is SGHDN and CDR2 is FVKESK. CDR3 length: 16 residues. V was shortened by 2 bases and J by 4 bases, with 17 bases between the two germline ends.

This chain uses TRBV5-1 with TRBJ2-2; D gene ambiguous. CDR3 length: 15 amino acids. The V gene's germline CDR1 is SGHRS and CDR2 YFSETQ. Deletions cut 1 base from V and 2 bases from J, with 9 bases between. CDR3 residues: CASSLFGPNTGELFF. The CDR3 coding sequence is TGCGCCAGCAGCTTGTTCGGACCAAACACCGGGGAGCTGTTTTTT.

The chain recombines TRBV5-4 with TRBJ2-1; 7 bases agree with TRBD2. This CDR3 region has 13 residues. Germline CDR1 SGHNT, CDR2 YYREEE (reference sequence). Germline trimming cut 6 bases from V and 7 bases from J; bases unmatched to any gene: 7. The chain's CDR3 is CASKSGGVNEQFF. The CDR3 DNA sequence: TGTGCCAGCAAATCGGGAGGAGTGAATGAGCAGTTCTTC.

The V and J genes are TRBV9 and TRBJ1-3; D gene uncertain. The germline CDR1 and CDR2 sequences are SGDLS and YYNGEE. V dropped 0 bases and J dropped 0 bases, with 7 bases sitting between them. The CDR3 length is 15 residues. CDR3 DNA sequence: TGTGCCAGCAGCGTAGCTCCGAGCTCTGGAAACACCATATATTTT. This translates into CASSVAPSSGNTIYF.

This rearrangement joins TRBV7-2 to TRBJ2-7; D not resolved. Deletions cut 1 base from V and 4 bases from J, with 14 bases between. The CDR3 has 15 residues. CDR1 is SGHTA, CDR2 FQGNSA, per germline. CDR3 sequence: CASSLGPIRLYEQYF. The CDR3 nucleotides are TGTGCCAGCAGCTTAGGACCCATACGCTTGTACGAGCAGTACTTC.

J is TRBJ1-1 and V is TRBV27; D call uncertain. This CDR3 contains 13 residues. CDR1 and CDR2 (germline): MNHEY, SMNVEV (reference sequence). Trimming pared 5 bases from V and 4 bases from J, leaving 11 bases between. CDR3 protein: CASSIRYGTEAFF. CDR3 sequence (DNA): TGTGCCAGCAGTATAAGGTACGGCACTGAAGCTTTCTTT.

This chain uses TRBV11-3 with TRBJ1-5; D is uncertain. The ends were cut back, 5 bases at V and 2 bases at J, with 10 bases in the middle. The CDR3 spans 14 residues. CDR1 SGHNT and CDR2 YENEEA come from the germline V gene. The CDR3 DNA follows: TGTGCCAGCAGCCCAAGGGAGGGCAATCAGCCCCAGCATTTT. It translates to CASSPREGNQPQHF.

The rearrangement joins TRBV6-1 to TRBJ1-2, with 7 bases fitting TRBD1. CDR1 and CDR2 from the germline V gene are MNHNS and SASEGT. J lost 4 bases, V lost 8 bases, and 13 bases had no gene match. The CDR3 loop spans 15 amino acids. CDR3 sequence reads: CASWDSLRGIYGYTF. The CDR3 DNA is TGTGCCAGCTGGGACAGCCTCAGGGGGATCTATGGCTACACCTTC.

The CDR3 loop reads CASSPRTSGAFYNEQFF. The CDR3 DNA reads as TGTGCCAGCAGCCCCAGGACTAGCGGGGCCTTTTACAATGAGCAGTTCTTC. J is TRBJ2-1 and V is TRBV4-2, with TRBD2 matching over 12 bases. Unmatched junction bases numbered 8, after V lost 4 bases and J lost 4 bases. The CDR3 consists of 17 residues. Germline V gene lookup returns CDR1 LGHNA and CDR2 YNFKEQ.

This clone was observed a handful of times. This chain connects TRBV7-9 to TRBJ1-5; D is possibly TRBD1 (6 bases). Germline V gene lookup returns CDR1 SEHNR and CDR2 FQNEAQ (reference sequence). Trimming pared 4 bases from V and 3 bases from J, leaving 16 bases between. The CDR3 is 16 residues long. As DNA, the CDR3 is TGTGCCAGCAGCTCAGTTACAGGGACGATCAATCAGCCCCAGCATTTT. Translating it yields CASSSVTGTINQPQHF.

This chain joins TRBV5-8 and TRBJ2-2; 7 nucleotides agree with TRBD1. Trimming at V came to 1 base and at J to 6 bases, leaving 3 bases not matched to a gene. Looked up from germline, CDR1 is SGHTS and CDR2 is YDEGEE. CDR3 length equals 14 residues. The CDR3 DNA is TGTGCCAGCAGCTTGAACAGGGGTCCCGGGGAGCTGTTTTTT. Amino acids: CASSLNRGPGELFF.

In this sample, this clone turned up once. The chain combines TRBV7-8 with TRBJ1-1, with 9 bases lining up with TRBD1. Germline lookup yields CDR1 SGHVS and CDR2 FQNEAQ. V lost 5 bases to trimming and J lost 6 bases; unmatched junction nucleotides: 7. The CDR3 length is 14 residues. The chain's CDR3 is CASSLRTGAAEAFF. The CDR3 DNA sequence: TGTGCCAGCAGCCTTAGGACAGGGGCGGCTGAAGCTTTCTTT.

This chain links TRBV5-1 with TRBJ2-7, with D tentatively TRBD1 (6 bases). The CDR3 is 15 amino acids. CDR1 is SGHRS, CDR2 YFSETQ, per germline. Between the trimmed V and J ends, which lost 4 bases and 2 bases, there was a span of 16 bases. The CDR3 loop is CASSITGPGAYEQYF. Here the CDR3 DNA reads TGCGCCAGCAGCATAACCGGACCAGGGGCCTACGAGCAGTACTTC.

CDR3 region: CSVVLTGSSYEQYF. The CDR3 DNA reads as TGCAGCGTTGTCCTGACAGGGAGTAGCTACGAGCAGTACTTC. V is TRBV29-1 and J is TRBJ2-7; 7 bases line up with TRBD1. There are 14 residues in the CDR3. Germline V gene lookup returns CDR1 SQVTM and CDR2 ANQGSEA. V lost 4 bases to trimming and J lost 3 bases; unmatched junction nucleotides: 9.